The source of this TCR beta chain is a study of T cell repertoires in cytomegalovirus infection. Via MiXCR, TCRdb re-called the reads, giving one row per CDR3 protein. The sample includes 830,000 or so distinct CDR3 sequences, around a third of them seen just once. CDR3 length: 12 amino acids. Per germline, CDR1 MNHEY and CDR2 SMNVEV (reference sequence). Deletions cut 5 bases from V and 8 bases from J, with 12 bases between. In this sample, this clonotype turned up once. The antigen remains undetermined. Sample: cultured CD8+ T cells from PBMCs, taken from culture after CMV antigen stimulation. This TCR was sampled from a human donor in good health (CMV status not recorded). Some clones in this sample may be carry-over from other donors' samples. This sequence joins TRBV27 and TRBJ1-2; D remains ambiguous. CDR3 sequence (DNA): TGTGCCAGCAGTCCCCGATCTGGCGGCTACACCTTC. Its translation: CASSPRSGGYTF.